This TCR beta chain appears in the sequencing data of a study of blood T cell repertoires in COVID-19. With 7 bases clipped from V and 9 bases from J, the junction kept 9 bases outside the gene matches. Germline V gene data show CDR1 as MNHEY and CDR2 as SVGAGI. The CDR3 contains 14 residues. Produced via immunoSEQ multiplex PCR; TCRdb's table is partial and in-frame only. Of over 250,000 clones listed, about 89% are singletons. This sequence was found in a man between 45 and 60 years old with acute or convalescent COVID-19. The sequenced sample was peripheral blood. V and J are TRBV6-5 and TRBJ2-5; TRBD1 agrees at 12 bases. In nucleotides, the CDR3 is TGTGCCAGCATCAGGGACAGGGGGCTGGGCGCCCAGTACTTC. Translating it yields CASIRDRGLGAQYF.